These 16 T cell receptor beta chains came from one sample sequenced in a study of T-cell memory formation after mild COVID-19. TCRdb itself ran the 5' RACE reads through MiXCR, one entry per CDR3 protein. In the table there are hundreds of thousands of distinct CDR3 sequences, 15% to 20% of which are singletons. Sequencing used PBMCs or a T cell subset sorted from them (not recorded which). The receptors were gathered from a man younger than 35 who had mild COVID-19 (a few samples of this study predate the infection). Cell type and time point are not known.

This clonotype was picked up a small number of times. The chain is built from TRBV4-1 and TRBJ2-2; D unclear. CDR1 is MGHRA, CDR2 YSYEKL, per germline. Trimming removed 4 bases from V and 7 bases from J, with 10 bases in between. This CDR3 region has 13 residues. The CDR3: CASSRTPSGELFF. The CDR3 coding sequence is TGCGCCAGCAGCCGGACGCCCAGCGGGGAGCTGTTTTTT.

The chain has TRBV4-1 and TRBJ2-3; D gene uncertain. Germline V gene sequence: CDR1 MGHRA, CDR2 YSYEKL. The CDR3 has 13 residues. V gave up 7 bases and J gave up 4 bases, with 12 bases separating them. The CDR3: CASNQPRADTQYF. In DNA form, the CDR3 reads TGCGCCAGCAACCAGCCACGAGCAGATACGCAGTATTTT.

The gene calls are TRBV20-1 and TRBJ2-7; D not resolved. The CDR3 length is 13 residues. CDR1 DFQATT and CDR2 SNEGSKA come from the germline V gene (reference sequence). Trimming cost V 4 bases and J 5 bases, with 15 bases left between them. DNA for the CDR3: TGCAGTGCTACTGCCAGAGGCAGAGACGAGCAGTACTTC. Its translation is CSATARGRDEQYF.

The chain employs TRBV12-3 or TRBV12-4 and TRBJ1-5, with D uncertain. V gave up 5 bases and J gave up 1 base, with 15 bases separating them. CDR3 size: 16 residues. CDR3 region: CASSDGPPRSNQPQHF. The CDR3 DNA reads TGTGCCAGCAGTGACGGGCCCCCACGGAGCAATCAGCCCCAGCATTTT.

This clonotype has only a few counts. In nucleotides, the CDR3 is TGCGCCAGCAGGCAGTCCCCCCAAGAGACCCAGTACTTC. Amino acids: CASRQSPQETQYF. The V call is TRBV5-1, the J call TRBJ2-5, with D unclear. The CDR3 length is 13 residues. Trimming left V 5 bases short and J 1 base short, with 9 bases between. Germline V gene data show CDR1 as SGHRS and CDR2 as YFSETQ.

This clonotype came up once. A much larger clone lies a single base off, so this may be a read error. The CDR3, as DNA: TGTGCCAGCAGTTACCGGTCAACAGGGAATTACGAGCAGTGCTTC. Encoded protein: CASSYRSTGNYEQCF. The rearrangement links TRBV6-2 or TRBV6-3 to TRBJ2-7, with D maybe TRBD1 (6 bases). The CDR3 extends over 15 amino acids. Germline assignment: CDR1 MNHEY and CDR2 SVGEGT.

This clonotype was counted a few times. V gene TRBV5-5 combines with J gene TRBJ2-1; D is undetermined. The V gene's germline CDR1 is SGHKS and CDR2 YYEKEE (reference sequence). Trimming shortened V by 4 bases and J by 4 bases, and 15 bases separated the two germline ends. The CDR3 length is 15 residues. The CDR3 region is CASSRRLELYNEQFF. CDR3 coding DNA: TGTGCCAGCAGCAGAAGACTGGAATTGTACAATGAGCAGTTCTTC. The variable domain in full, completed from reference TRBV5-5 and TRBJ2-1, reads DAGVTQSPTHLIKTRGQQVTLRCSPISGHKSVSWYQQVLGQGPQFIFQYYEKEERGRGNFPDRFSARQFPNYSSELNVNALLLGDSALYLCASSRRLELYNEQFFGPGTRLTVL.

The V call is TRBV7-2, the J call TRBJ2-3, with D possibly being TRBD1 (6 bases). The germline V gene encodes CDR1 SGHTA and CDR2 FQGNSA. V was shortened by 3 bases and J by 2 bases, with 15 bases between the two germline ends. The CDR3 loop spans 16 amino acids. The DNA of the CDR3 is TGTGCCAGCAGCTTGGGGGCATCCCTATCCACAGATACGCAGTATTTT. This sequence encodes CASSLGASLSTDTQYF. The complete variable domain, with remaining parts taken from reference TRBV7-2 and TRBJ2-3, reads GAGVSQSPSNKVTEKGKDVELRCDPISGHTALYWYRQSLGQGLEFLIYFQGNSAPDKSGLPSDRFSAERTGGSVSTLTIQRTQQEDSAVYLCASSLGASLSTDTQYFGPGTRLTVL.

This clonotype was seen many times. The J gene is TRBJ2-3, the V gene TRBV7-9; D is possibly TRBD1 or TRBD2 (5 bases each). Per the germline V gene, CDR1 is SEHNR and CDR2 is FQNEAQ (reference sequence). The CDR3 contains 14 residues. V lost 5 bases to trimming and J lost 2 bases, with 11 bases between them. This CDR3 is CASSPGRTTDTQYF. As DNA, the CDR3 is TGTGCCAGCAGCCCGGGACGGACCACAGATACGCAGTATTTT.

In its sample, this clonotype was seen a few times. The chain couples TRBV25-1 to TRBJ2-4; 9 bases map to TRBD1. V was pared by 2 bases and J by 1 base, with 6 bases of the junction left unmatched. The CDR3 length is 17 residues. Germline assignment: CDR1 MGHDK and CDR2 SYGVNS. The CDR3 DNA reads as TGTGCCAGCAGTGAAAAACACAGGGGGCTCGCCAAAAACATTCAGTACTTC. The encoded protein is CASSEKHRGLAKNIQYF. Full variable domain (outside the CDR3, taken from reference TRBV25-1 and TRBJ2-4): EADIYQTPRYLVIGTGKKITLECSQTMGHDKMYWYQQDPGMELHLIHYSYGVNSTEKGDLSSESTVSRIRTEHFPLTLESARPSHTSQYLCASSEKHRGLAKNIQYFGAGTRLSVL.

The genes are TRBV30 and TRBJ2-7, with D perhaps TRBD2 (6 bases). The CDR3 spans 11 residues. The ends were cut back, 3 bases at V and 6 bases at J, with 9 bases in the middle. Germline lookup yields CDR1 GTSNPN and CDR2 SVGIG (reference sequence). CDR3 in DNA: TGTGCCTGGAGAAGGGGAGGCGAGCAGTACGTC. It yields the protein CAWRRGGEQYV.

This clonotype has just a few counts. The chain uses TRBV2 and TRBJ2-7; tentatively, D is TRBD2 (6 bases). V was cut by 7 bases and J by 7 bases, with 14 bases left in between. CDR3 length equals 12 residues. In germline, CDR1 is SNHLY, CDR2 FYNNEI. In DNA form, the CDR3 reads TGTGCCAGCACCCGCGGGGAATGGGAGCAGTACGTC. Amino acid sequence: CASTRGEWEQYV.

This clonotype was recorded a few times. The chain is built from TRBV7-3 and TRBJ1-1, with D unclear. This CDR3 has 13 residues. Germline CDR1 reads SGHTA; CDR2 reads FQGTGA. Trimming removed 2 bases from V and 8 bases from J, with 12 bases in between. CDR3 sequence reads: CASSLLSGSEAFF. The DNA of the CDR3 is TGTGCCAGCAGCTTACTTTCAGGTTCCGAAGCTTTCTTT.

Many counts were recorded for this clonotype. The genes are TRBV24-1 and TRBJ2-5; no reliable D call. The length of the CDR3 is 12 residues. Trimming took off 1 base at V and 5 bases at J, with 4 bases between the two ends. Germline V gene lookup returns CDR1 KGHDR and CDR2 SFDVKD. CDR3 residues: CATSDFQETQYF. The CDR3 DNA reads TGTGCCACCAGTGATTTTCAGGAGACCCAGTACTTC.

This clonotype was detected a few times. The CDR3 spells CASSLGTFTYYSPLHF. The CDR3, as DNA: TGTGCCAGCAGCTTAGGAACATTCACTTACTATTCACCCCTCCACTTT. The J gene is TRBJ1-6, the V gene TRBV7-2, with D hard to call. The germline V gene has CDR1 SGHTA and CDR2 FQGNSA. The CDR3 contains 16 residues. Trimming took off 1 base at V and 8 bases at J, with 15 bases between the two ends.

The V and J genes are TRBV7-3 and TRBJ1-2; TRBD1 matches 10 bases. The CDR3 consists of 16 residues. V lost 1 base, J lost 6 bases, and 8 bases stayed unmatched. The V gene's germline CDR1 is SGHTA and CDR2 FQGTGA. The CDR3 sequence is CASSLSPLTGGNGYTF. The CDR3 DNA sequence: TGTGCCAGCAGCTTAAGCCCTTTGACAGGGGGCAATGGCTACACCTTC.